The source of this TCR beta chain is a study of T cell repertoires in cytomegalovirus infection. Background on the study: Based on public TCR beta signatures, there were indications of CMV infection and of a matching HLA type. Study-level findings and limits: Clonotype analysis showed dominance of the ex vivo response by HLA-C-restricted CMV-specific TCR beta clonotypes. Cumulated frequencies of public TCR beta families served to identify carriers of CMV plus the relevant HLA.

This clonotype has ten or more counts. Its antigen remains unknown. CDR1 is LNHDA and CDR2 is SQIVND in the germline V gene (reference sequence). The CDR3 spans 13 residues. J gave up 9 bases and V 8 bases, and 10 bases lay outside the gene matches. TCRdb independently ran MiXCR on the reads; one entry per CDR3 protein. This sample has a few hundred thousand distinct CDR3 sequences; 9.5% occur once, and the top ten carry 4.3%. This sequence joins TRBV19 and TRBJ2-1; 7 bases align to TRBD2. The TCR was taken from a human donor in good health (CMV status not recorded). Some clones in this sample may be carry-over from other donors' samples. Material: PBMCs. CDR3 coding DNA: TGTGCCAGTGGCGGGAGAAGAGGTACTGAGCAGTTCTTC. Protein: CASGGRRGTEQFF.